The clone carrying this T cell receptor (beta chain) counts as large. Its target is unknown. The sample originates from a study of vaccination and CD4 T cells after COVID-19. Treatment indicated: roughly ten-day PBMC culture with coronavirus spike peptide pools or control peptides (ViraFEST assay). TCR sequencing followed the expansion of antigen-specific T cells with peptide pools in ViraFEST. Cultured CD4+ T-cell DNA underwent Oncomine TCR Beta short-read sequencing. MiXCR, applied by TCRdb to the PCR reads, yields one record per CDR3 protein. The table records 10,000 to 15,000 distinct CDR3 sequences, 64% of them present only once. V shed 5 bases and J 5 bases; nucleotides not matched to a gene: 5. The CDR3 has 12 residues. Germline lookup yields CDR1 DFQATT and CDR2 SNEGSKA (reference sequence).

This rearrangement joins TRBV20-1 to TRBJ1-2, with TRBD1 matching over 7 bases. The TCR was taken from a human donor who had recovered from COVID-19. Sequenced material: CD4+ T cells from blood, cultured in vitro. The CDR3 DNA reads as TGCAGTGCTCCGACAGGGAAGTATGGCTACACCTTC. Translated, it gives CSAPTGKYGYTF.